The 21 T cell receptor beta chains reported below all come from one sample, sequenced in a study of PD-1 blockade in classical Hodgkin lymphoma. Repertoires were generated with immunoSEQ multiplex PCR, while TCRdb's copy carries only in-frame clones and drops some. The sample consists of about 4,500 clones, around 80% of them appearing once. Every patient was affected by relapse after autologous stem cell transplantation, while exposure to brentuximab vedotin was not uniform. From thawed PBMCs, CD8+ T cells were isolated by magnetic negative selection. This sample comprised CD8+ T cells from blood, obtained at baseline. The receptors were gathered from a human donor with classical Hodgkin lymphoma.

This clone is termed medium-sized. The V gene is TRBV4-1, the J gene TRBJ2-1, with D possibly being TRBD2 (7 bases). The length of the CDR3 is 17 residues. Trimming shortened V by 4 bases and J by 0 bases, and 16 bases separated the two germline ends. Looked up from germline, CDR1 is MGHRA and CDR2 is YSYEKL. The CDR3 region is CASSPAGAQSSYNEQFF. CDR3 coding DNA: TGCGCCAGCAGCCCTGCGGGGGCTCAGAGCTCCTACAATGAGCAGTTCTTC.

A few counts support this clone. V gene TRBV9 combines with J gene TRBJ1-3; maybe TRBD1 (6 bases). The CDR3 length is 16 residues. CDR1 is SGDLS and CDR2 is YYNGEE in the germline V gene. Trimming pared 0 bases from V and 4 bases from J, leaving 14 bases between. CDR3 DNA sequence: TGTGCCAGCAGCGTAGATGTACAGGGAGGAGGAAACACCATATATTTT. This codes for CASSVDVQGGGNTIYF. Supplemented by reference TRBV9 and TRBJ1-3, the full variable domain reads DSGVTQTPKHLITATGQRVTLRCSPRSGDLSVYWYQQSLDQGLQFLIQYYNGEERAKGNILERFSAQQFPDLHSELNLSSLELGDSALYFCASSVDVQGGGNTIYFGEGSWLTVV.

V is TRBV9 and J is TRBJ2-7; D is undetermined. The germline CDR1 and CDR2 sequences are SGDLS and YYNGEE. Trimming took off 5 bases at V and 4 bases at J, with 10 bases between the two ends. This CDR3 comprises 12 residues. CDR3 sequence: CASSSTVYEQYF. For the CDR3, the DNA is TGTGCCAGCAGTTCGACGGTGTACGAGCAGTACTTC.

The chain carries TRBV5-6 and TRBJ1-5; 7 nucleotides match TRBD1. Germline CDR1 SGHDT, CDR2 YYEEEE. The CDR3 loop spans 13 amino acids. V shed 2 bases, J shed 6 bases, and the junction held 2 bases outside the gene matches. This CDR3 is CASSFGTVQPQHF. The DNA for the CDR3 is TGTGCCAGCAGCTTTGGGACAGTTCAGCCCCAGCATTTT. Combining the CDR3 with reference TRBV5-6 and TRBJ1-5 gives the whole variable domain DAGVTQSPTHLIKTRGQQVTLRCSPKSGHDTVSWYQQALGQGPQFIFQYYEEEERQRGNFPDRFSGHQFPNYSSELNVNALLLGDSALYLCASSFGTVQPQHFGDGTRLSIL.

This chain uses TRBV13 with TRBJ2-1, with D possibly being TRBD1 (6 bases). Germline V gives CDR1 PRHDT, CDR2 FYEKMQ (reference sequence). V was cut by 6 bases and J by 2 bases, with 11 bases left in between. The CDR3 is made up of 14 amino acids. In nucleotides, the CDR3 is TGTGCCAGCAGTGATGGGACACCCTACAATGAGCAGTTCTTC. Protein: CASSDGTPYNEQFF.

The rearrangement uses TRBV28 and TRBJ2-1, with D possibly matching TRBD2 (6 bases). Trimming took off 7 bases at V and 3 bases at J, with 22 bases between the two ends. Germline lookup yields CDR1 MDHEN and CDR2 SYDVKM. The length of the CDR3 is 17 residues. CDR3 residues: CASNLRRGGSNYNEQFF. The CDR3 DNA is TGTGCCAGCAACCTAAGGAGGGGCGGGTCAAACTACAATGAGCAGTTCTTC.

CDR3 in amino acids: CASSHAATYEQYF. The CDR3 nucleotides are TGTGCCAGTAGTCACGCGGCAACCTACGAGCAGTACTTC. The chain is built from TRBV19 and TRBJ2-7; D remains unclear. Trimming cost V 5 bases and J 2 bases, with 10 bases left between them. CDR1 is LNHDA and CDR2 is SQIVND in the germline V gene (reference sequence). This CDR3 contains 13 residues. Full variable domain (remainder filled in from reference TRBV19 and TRBJ2-7): DGGITQSPKYLFRKEGQNVTLSCEQNLNHDAMYWYRQDPGQGLRLIYYSQIVNDFQKGDIAEGYSVSREKKESFPLTVTSAQKNPTAFYLCASSHAATYEQYFGPGTRLTVT.

V usage is TRBV6-5 and J usage is TRBJ1-5; tentatively, D is TRBD1 (5 bases). The ends were cut back, 6 bases at V and 1 base at J, with 13 bases in the middle. The CDR3 covers 15 residues. CDR1 and CDR2 from the germline V gene are MNHEY and SVGAGI. As DNA, the CDR3 is TGTGCCAGCAGCAGGACACATTACAGCAATCAGCCCCAGCATTTT. As protein: CASSRTHYSNQPQHF.

This chain links TRBV19 with TRBJ2-2; TRBD1 agrees at 11 bases. The CDR3 consists of 15 residues. Germline CDR1 is LNHDA and CDR2 is SQIVND (reference sequence). Trimming cost V 5 bases and J 9 bases; bases outside gene matches: 8. DNA of the CDR3: TGTGCCAGTAGTCCGGGACAGGGGGTCATACGGGAGCTGTTTTTT. It yields the protein CASSPGQGVIRELFF.

The chain uses TRBV11-1 and TRBJ2-3; 9 positions agree with TRBD2. The V gene's germline CDR1 is SGHAT and CDR2 FQDESV (reference sequence). Trimming at V came to 4 bases and at J to 7 bases, leaving 18 bases not matched to a gene. The CDR3 extends over 18 amino acids. The CDR3 protein is CASSSRSRASGVLHTQYF. The DNA of the CDR3 is TGTGCCAGCAGCTCAAGGTCAAGAGCTAGCGGGGTACTCCATACGCAGTATTTT.

V and J are TRBV5-6 and TRBJ2-1, with TRBD2 as a possible D gene (5 bases). In germline, CDR1 is SGHDT, CDR2 YYEEEE. V dropped 6 bases and J dropped 3 bases, with 10 bases sitting between them. This CDR3 has 13 amino acids. The CDR3, as DNA: TGTGCCAGCAAGGGAGAAAACTACAATGAGCAGTTCTTC. Protein: CASKGENYNEQFF.

The rearrangement uses TRBV25-1 and TRBJ2-1; 7 bases match TRBD2. The CDR3 is made up of 16 amino acids. V was clipped by 1 base and J by 7 bases; unmatched bases: 10. Per germline, CDR1 MGHDK and CDR2 SYGVNS. The CDR3 here is CASSEWGGSFHNEQFF. As DNA, the CDR3 is TGTGCCAGCAGTGAATGGGGCGGGAGCTTTCATAATGAGCAGTTCTTC.

The CDR3 DNA sequence: TGTGCCAGCAGCAAGTCGGAACCAAAATTTCGTAGAGGGCGGGCGACTACTAACTATGGCTACACCTTC. Translated, it gives CASSKSEPKFRRGRATTNYGYTF. The chain has TRBV21-1 and TRBJ1-2. TRBV21-1 is a pseudogene. The CDR3 runs 23 residues.

The V gene is TRBV13, the J gene TRBJ2-7; 12 bases are a match to TRBD2. Germline CDR1 is PRHDT and CDR2 is FYEKMQ (reference sequence). The trim removed 2 bases at V and 1 base at J, leaving 6 bases unmatched. This CDR3 is built from 17 residues. The CDR3: CASSLMLAGGPSYEQYF. The CDR3 bases are TGTGCCAGCAGCTTAATGCTAGCGGGGGGGCCTTCCTACGAGCAGTACTTC.

This clone was counted a single time. This chain joins TRBV7-9 and TRBJ1-1; no reliable D call. The germline V gene has CDR1 SEHNR and CDR2 FQNEAQ (reference sequence). Trimming took off 1 base at V and 3 bases at J, with 6 bases between the two ends. This CDR3 has 13 residues. The DNA of the CDR3 is TGTGCCAGCAGCTTAGAAACGGACACTGAAGCTTTCTTT. This gives the protein CASSLETDTEAFF. The variable domain in full, with the rest retrieved from reference TRBV7-9 and TRBJ1-1, is DTGVSQNPRHKITKRGQNVTFRCDPISEHNRLYWYRQTLGQGPEFLTYFQNEAQLEKSRLLSDRFSAERPKGSFSTLEIQRTEQGDSAMYLCASSLETDTEAFFGQGTRLTVV.

The CDR3 loop is CASSIDWGWTGRAVYNEQFF. CDR3 nucleotide sequence: TGTGCCAGTAGTATTGATTGGGGATGGACCGGGAGGGCCGTCTACAATGAGCAGTTCTTC. V and J are TRBV19 and TRBJ2-1, with 8 bases fitting TRBD2. CDR1 is LNHDA and CDR2 is SQIVND in the germline V gene (reference sequence). This CDR3 contains 20 residues. Losses at the gene ends were 3 bases for V and 3 bases for J; bases not matched to a gene: 19.

As DNA, the CDR3 is TGTGCCAGCAGCGTAGCGGGGGGAGGCAAAAACATTCAGTACTTC. Translated, it gives CASSVAGGGKNIQYF. The chain has TRBV9 and TRBJ2-4, with 7 nucleotides matching TRBD2. This CDR3 spans 15 amino acids. Germline V lookup: CDR1 SGDLS, CDR2 YYNGEE. The V gene end was trimmed by 0 bases and the J gene end by 3 bases; junction bases not matched to a gene: 3.

The V and J genes are TRBV7-8 and TRBJ2-5, with unresolved D. CDR3 size: 13 residues. The germline V gene has CDR1 SGHVS and CDR2 FQNEAQ. V lost 0 bases, J lost 4 bases, and 6 bases lay in between. The CDR3 loop reads CASSLAPRETQYF. The CDR3 coding sequence is TGTGCCAGCAGCTTAGCGCCCCGAGAGACCCAGTACTTC. Complete variable domain (other parts from reference TRBV7-8 and TRBJ2-5): GAGVSQSPRYKVAKRGQDVALRCDPISGHVSLFWYQQALGQGPEFLTYFQNEAQLDKSGLPSDRFFAERPEGSVSTLKIQRTQQEDSAVYLCASSLAPRETQYFGPGTRLLVL.

In DNA, the CDR3 is TGTGCCAGCAGCTTAGTCCCCAGGGATACGCAGTATTTT. This codes for CASSLVPRDTQYF. This chain links TRBV7-9 with TRBJ2-3; the D is unclear. Per the germline V gene, CDR1 is SEHNR and CDR2 is FQNEAQ (reference sequence). The CDR3 length is 13 residues. Trimming took 1 base from V and 6 from J, leaving 8 bases between them.

The J gene is TRBJ2-2, the V gene TRBV5-1, with D possibly called TRBD1 or TRBD2 (5 bases each). The germline V and J ends were trimmed by 4 bases and 1 base, with 17 bases remaining between them. Germline lookup yields CDR1 SGHRS and CDR2 YFSETQ. This CDR3 comprises 17 residues. The CDR3 is CASSAEGWGKNTGELFF. As DNA, the CDR3 is TGCGCCAGCAGCGCGGAAGGGTGGGGGAAGAACACCGGGGAGCTGTTTTTT.

This chain links TRBV6-4 with TRBJ1-3; TRBD2 matches 10 bases. The DNA end is more similar to TRBJ2-2, so the J call may be wrong. Germline loops: CDR1 MRHNA, CDR2 SNTAGT. The CDR3 runs 16 residues. In DNA, the CDR3 is TGTGCCAGCAGTGAATTAGCGGGAGGCCTGAGCGGGGAGCTGTTTTTT. Its translation is CASSELAGGLSGELFF.